This TCR beta chain was observed in a study of Graves' ophthalmopathy and Graves' hyperthyroidism. Notes on the study in general: Stable hyperthyroidism and ophthalmopathy were told apart by a 13-signature model, which achieved 85% to 90% sensitivity and approximately 82% specificity.

Hyperthyroidism patients were newly diagnosed, under 2 months' duration, aged 18 to 65. Among the exclusions were patients with other autoimmune diseases, uncontrolled infections, pregnancy or lactation. About this clonotype: The antigen is undetermined.

Amplification of TCR beta CDR3 regions used RNA transcripts. Amplification began with first-round RT-PCR using HTBI primers, then second-round multiplex PCR was performed. One entry per CDR3 protein, called by TCRdb with MiXCR from the multiplex PCR reads. In the table there are around 1.1 million distinct CDR3 sequences, about 40% of which are singletons. V was pared by 2 bases and J by 5 bases, with 15 bases between. Germline CDR1 SGHTA, CDR2 FQGNSA. The CDR3 length is 15 residues. The V gene is TRBV7-2, the J gene TRBJ2-5; weak D call: TRBD1 (5 bases). This clonotype was sampled from an adult man with Graves' hyperthyroidism. The sample taken for sequencing was peripheral blood or thyroid tissue (not recorded which). CDR3 region: CASSLFAGMIETQYF. In DNA form, the CDR3 reads TGTGCCAGCAGCTTATTTGCAGGGATGATTGAGACCCAGTACTTC.